This T cell receptor beta chain came from a study of glioma-infiltrating T cells. Trimming removed 5 bases from V and 1 base from J; junction bases left unmatched: 7. This CDR3 comprises 16 residues. Germline CDR1 and CDR2: SGHTA and FQGTGA. Amplification of TCR alpha and beta CDR3 regions from RNA used iRepertoire nested multiplex PCR. TCRdb used MiXCR to reprocess the multiplex PCR reads, holding one entry per CDR3 protein. The table shows 95,000 to 110,000 distinct CDR3 sequences, with about 30% occurring only once. The receptor comes from a human donor with low-grade glioma or glioblastoma, undergoing nonglioma brain surgery, or in good health (not recorded which). The gene calls are TRBV7-3 and TRBJ2-2, with 7 nucleotides matching TRBD1. Sample: glioma tissue, nonneoplastic brain tissue, or PBMCs (not recorded which). Here the CDR3 reads CASSLYRTGNTGELFF. The DNA of the CDR3 is TGTGCCAGCAGCCTTTATAGGACAGGGAACACCGGGGAGCTGTTTTTT. Based on the CDR3 plus reference TRBV7-3 and TRBJ2-2, the full variable domain is GAGVSQTPSNKVTEKGKYVELRCDPISGHTALYWYRQSLGQGPEFLIYFQGTGAADDSGLPNDRFFAVRPEGSVSTLKIQRTERGDSAVYLCASSLYRTGNTGELFFGEGSRLTVL.